The next 26 T cell receptor beta chains were all read from a single sample in a study of T cell responses to AZD1222 COVID-19 vaccine (dated by TCRdb to about 2021). Receptors were amplified or captured by the immunoSEQ multiplex PCR assay. TCRdb carries this immuneACCESS record with in-frame sequences only. Its versions omit some clonotypes, under half of them owing to an unresolved V gene in the studies checked, with the rest unexplained. In this sample the table shows roughly 80,000 clones, nearly 90% of which occur a single time. Of the sample, 4% to 5.5% falls within the top ten clones. Explained via the paper, the time point label denotes: baseline before first vaccination. The treatment or condition label of this sample denotes: meningococcal conjugate vaccine given as trial control. Here the sequenced sample was peripheral blood, taken on day 0 of MenACWY control vaccination. The receptors were sampled from an adult in good health.

This sequence joins TRBV19 and TRBJ2-3; possible D gene TRBD2, 6 bases. Germline V lookup: CDR1 LNHDA, CDR2 SQIVND (reference sequence). V dropped 4 bases and J dropped 5 bases, with 13 bases sitting between them. The CDR3 runs 14 residues. This CDR3 is CASSRAGYEDTQYF. The CDR3 DNA reads TGTGCCAGTAGTAGGGCGGGGTATGAAGATACGCAGTATTTT.

The chain uses TRBV15 and TRBJ2-1, with D perhaps matching TRBD1 or TRBD2 (5 bases each). This CDR3 comprises 15 residues. Between the trimmed V and J ends, which lost 0 bases and 8 bases, there was a span of 14 bases. CDR1 is LNHNV and CDR2 is YYDKDF in the germline V gene (reference sequence). The CDR3 region has the DNA TGTGCCACCAGCAGAGATCAGCGGACCAGGGATGAGCAGTTCTTC. Its translation: CATSRDQRTRDEQFF.

The chain employs TRBV24-1 and TRBJ2-5, with 8 bases matching TRBD1. The CDR3 sequence is 15 residues long. Germline V gene data show CDR1 as KGHDR and CDR2 as SFDVKD. The V gene end was trimmed by 8 bases and the J gene end by 2 bases; junction bases not matched to a gene: 9. This CDR3 is CATNPRTGRQETQYF. In DNA, the CDR3 is TGTGCCACCAATCCCAGGACAGGGAGGCAAGAGACCCAGTACTTC.

The chain combines TRBV4-2 with TRBJ2-1; TRBD2 agrees at 11 bases. Germline V gene sequence: CDR1 LGHNA, CDR2 YNFKEQ. The CDR3 is made up of 15 amino acids. The trim removed 4 bases at V and 4 bases at J, leaving 3 bases unmatched. Here the CDR3 reads CASSPLAGGYNEQFF. DNA of the CDR3: TGTGCCAGCAGCCCTTTAGCGGGGGGGTACAATGAGCAGTTCTTC.

The chain combines TRBV4-3 with TRBJ2-2; 13 bases fit TRBD2. Germline V CDR1 and CDR2: LGHNA, YSLEER. This CDR3 is 15 amino acids long. The junction had 1 base not matched to a gene; V was cut back by 3 bases and J by 6 bases. In DNA form, the CDR3 reads TGCGCCAGCAGCCACGGACTAGCGGGGGCCGGGGAGCTGTTTTTT. It codes for CASSHGLAGAGELFF.

This clone was counted a single time. The V and J genes are TRBV7-8 and TRBJ1-5, with a tentative D call TRBD1 (5 bases). Germline V gives CDR1 SGHVS, CDR2 FQNEAQ. V shed 2 bases and J shed 3 bases, with 20 bases lying between them. CDR3 size: 18 residues. The CDR3 protein is CASSLRPGVGQVNQPQHF. DNA of the CDR3: TGTGCCAGCAGCTTACGCCCGGGGGTGGGCCAGGTCAATCAGCCCCAGCATTTT.

This chain uses TRBV5-4 with TRBJ1-2; D possibly corresponds to TRBD1 (5 bases). Trimming left V 4 bases short and J 2 bases short, with 15 bases between. CDR1 is SGHNT, CDR2 YYREEE, per germline (reference sequence). The CDR3 runs 15 residues. The DNA for the CDR3 is TGTGCCAGCAGCCAGGGCCGGGCAGAAAACTATGGCTACACCTTC. Residues: CASSQGRAENYGYTF.

This clone was detected once. The chain employs TRBV6-2 or TRBV6-3 and TRBJ2-7, with TRBD1 matching over 10 bases. The CDR3 has 15 amino acids. The germline CDR1 and CDR2 sequences are MNHEY and SVGEGT. Germline trimming cut 5 bases from V and 2 bases from J; bases unmatched to any gene: 6. DNA for the CDR3: TGTGCCAGCAGTGCGGACAGGGGGATCGCCTACGAGCAGTACTTC. Its translation: CASSADRGIAYEQYF.

The gene calls are TRBV4-3 and TRBJ2-3, with D maybe TRBD2 (6 bases). CDR1 and CDR2 from the germline V gene are LGHNA and YSLEER. V gave up 1 base and J gave up 10 bases, with 15 bases separating them. The CDR3 spans 14 residues. CDR3 nucleotide sequence: TGCGCCAGCAGCCAAGGACTAGTCGCAGCAGCGCAGTATTTT. It encodes CASSQGLVAAAQYF.

This clone appeared a few times. J is TRBJ2-1 and V is TRBV4-1; 9 bases line up with TRBD1. Germline CDR1 is MGHRA and CDR2 is YSYEKL. The CDR3 length is 15 residues. After removal of 1 base from V and 10 bases from J, the junction contained 8 bases not matched to a gene. The CDR3 region is CASSQVATGGYEQFF. As DNA, the CDR3 is TGCGCCAGCAGCCAAGTGGCCACAGGGGGCTACGAGCAGTTCTTC.

The V and J genes are TRBV2 and TRBJ2-7, with TRBD2 matching 8 bases. The germline gives CDR1 SNHLY, CDR2 FYNNEI. The CDR3 is made up of 15 amino acids. Losses at the gene ends were 3 bases for V and 3 bases for J; bases not matched to a gene: 7. CDR3 nucleotides: TGTGCCAGCAGTGACGGACTAGCAGGAGGCTACGAGCAGTACTTC. Its protein is CASSDGLAGGYEQYF.

The J gene is TRBJ1-2, the V gene TRBV29-1; D unresolved. Germline values: CDR1 SQVTM, CDR2 ANQGSEA. Trimming took 4 bases from V and 2 from J, leaving 8 bases between them. CDR3 length: 12 residues. DNA of the CDR3: TGCAGCGTTGCTCTGTTGAACTATGGCTACACCTTC. Residues: CSVALLNYGYTF. The full variable domain, completed using reference TRBV29-1 and TRBJ1-2, is SAVISQKPSRDICQRGTSLTIQCQVDSQVTMMFWYRQQPGQSLTLIATANQGSEATYESGFVIDKFPISRPNLTFSTLTVSNMSPEDSSIYLCSVALLNYGYTFGSGTRLTVV.

The chain employs TRBV5-1 and TRBJ1-2, with a tentative D call TRBD1 (5 bases). The CDR3 length is 15 residues. Germline lookup yields CDR1 SGHRS and CDR2 YFSETQ. V was clipped by 4 bases and J by 0 bases, with 13 bases between them. Here the CDR3 reads CASSRSGETNYGYTF. CDR3 DNA: TGCGCCAGCAGCCGGTCGGGGGAGACTAACTATGGCTACACCTTC.

This clone was seen a single time. This chain links TRBV7-6 with TRBJ1-5; a weak D match, TRBD1 (6 bases). Germline CDR1 SGHVS, CDR2 FNYEAQ. Trimming stripped 1 base from V and 6 bases from J, with 13 bases between. There are 15 residues in the CDR3. The CDR3 reads CASSLGTGAGQPQHF. The CDR3 DNA sequence: TGTGCCAGCAGCTTAGGAACGGGGGCTGGTCAGCCCCAGCATTTT.

This sequence joins TRBV30 and TRBJ1-4, with D tentatively TRBD1 (6 bases). The V end lost 5 bases, the J end lost 7 bases, and 14 bases lay between the germline ends. The V gene's germline CDR1 is GTSNPN and CDR2 SVGIG (reference sequence). The CDR3 is made up of 13 amino acids. CDR3 residues: CAWATGSGEKLFF. The CDR3 bases are TGTGCCTGGGCTACAGGGTCAGGTGAAAAACTGTTTTTT.

This clone was detected once. The rearrangement joins TRBV5-1 to TRBJ2-3; unclear D gene. This CDR3 region has 14 residues. V lost 2 bases to trimming and J lost 2 bases, with 9 bases between them. Looked up from germline, CDR1 is SGHRS and CDR2 is YFSETQ. CDR3 in amino acids: CASSFYSSTDTQYF. The CDR3 nucleotides read TGCGCCAGCAGCTTTTATTCATCCACAGATACGCAGTATTTT.

Only a few counts were recorded for this clone. The V call is TRBV4-1, the J call TRBJ1-1; D unresolved. The CDR3 consists of 13 residues. Trimming left V 3 bases short and J 4 bases short, with 9 bases between. CDR1 MGHRA and CDR2 YSYEKL come from the germline V gene. This CDR3 is CASSHSAGTEAFF. The CDR3 nucleotides are TGCGCCAGCAGCCATTCGGCGGGCACTGAAGCTTTCTTT.

The chain is built from TRBV7-2 and TRBJ2-1, with 8 bases fitting TRBD1. Germline CDR1 is SGHTA and CDR2 is FQGNSA. This CDR3 spans 14 amino acids. The J segment lost 9 bases and the V segment lost 6 bases, leaving 10 bases of the junction unmatched. The DNA of the CDR3 is TGTGCCAGCAGGCCGTGGGCAGGGGGCGGTGAGCAGTTCTTC. It translates to CASRPWAGGGEQFF.

This chain uses TRBV19 with TRBJ2-3; D possibly uses TRBD1 or TRBD2 (5 bases each). Per germline, CDR1 LNHDA and CDR2 SQIVND (reference sequence). CDR3 length: 14 amino acids. With 5 bases removed from V and 3 bases from J, the gap between germline ends came to 12 bases. The CDR3 nucleotides are TGTGCCAGTAGTTATCAGGGAGTGACAGATACGCAGTATTTT. Translated: CASSYQGVTDTQYF. The entire variable domain, with the rest obtained from reference TRBV19 and TRBJ2-3, is as follows: DGGITQSPKYLFRKEGQNVTLSCEQNLNHDAMYWYRQDPGQGLRLIYYSQIVNDFQKGDIAEGYSVSREKKESFPLTVTSAQKNPTAFYLCASSYQGVTDTQYFGPGTRLTVL.

The chain joins TRBV7-9 to TRBJ1-5, with D uncertain. V gave up 6 bases and J gave up 1 base, with 4 bases separating them. CDR3 length equals 12 residues. Looked up from germline, CDR1 is SEHNR and CDR2 is FQNEAQ (reference sequence). The CDR3: CASSNSNQPQHF. In DNA, the CDR3 is TGTGCCAGCAGTAACAGCAATCAGCCCCAGCATTTT.

This clone showed up just once. This chain connects TRBV5-5 to TRBJ1-2; 10 bases map to TRBD1. The CDR3 runs 15 residues. Germline V gives CDR1 SGHKS, CDR2 YYEKEE (reference sequence). J was trimmed by 4 bases and V by 0 bases; bases with no gene match: 3. CDR3 residues: CASSLERTGGYGYTF. CDR3 DNA sequence: TGTGCCAGCAGCTTGGAAAGGACAGGGGGCTATGGCTACACCTTC.

This sequence joins TRBV7-9 and TRBJ1-2; perhaps TRBD1 as D (6 bases). The CDR3 is made up of 13 amino acids. The germline gives CDR1 SEHNR, CDR2 FQNEAQ (reference sequence). V lost 3 bases, J lost 6 bases, and 11 bases lay in between. The CDR3 protein is CASSLSGVDGYTF. The CDR3 DNA reads TGTGCCAGCAGCTTGTCAGGGGTTGATGGCTACACCTTC.

This chain uses TRBV3-1 (or the pseudogene TRBV3-2) with TRBJ2-5; the D gene is possibly TRBD1 (7 bases). Germline lookup yields CDR1 LGHDT and CDR2 YNNKEL (reference sequence). The CDR3 loop spans 16 amino acids. Trimming left V 0 bases short and J 5 bases short, with 16 bases between. Here the CDR3 DNA reads TGTGCCAGCAGCCAAGATGGGGGGACAGTAGGGGAGACCCAGTACTTC. Residues: CASSQDGGTVGETQYF.

This chain uses TRBV9 with TRBJ1-3, with a tentative D call TRBD1 (6 bases). Trimming took off 0 bases at V and 2 bases at J, with 9 bases between the two ends. Germline CDR1 and CDR2: SGDLS and YYNGEE. The CDR3 covers 15 residues. The CDR3 loop is CASSVEGGTGNTIYF. The CDR3 DNA follows: TGTGCCAGCAGCGTAGAAGGGGGTACTGGAAACACCATATATTTT.

The gene calls are TRBV3-1 (or the pseudogene TRBV3-2) and TRBJ1-3; D ambiguous. Germline assignment: CDR1 LGHDT and CDR2 YNNKEL (reference sequence). This CDR3 spans 16 amino acids. Trimming took 5 bases from V and 4 from J, leaving 18 bases between them. The CDR3 reads CASSARVDWAGNTIYF. Written as DNA, the CDR3 is TGTGCCAGCAGCGCTCGGGTGGACTGGGCAGGAAACACCATATATTTT.

The CDR3 DNA reads TGTGCCAGCAGTGGACAGGGGAACACTGAAGCTTTCTTT. It encodes CASSGQGNTEAFF. V gene TRBV2 combines with J gene TRBJ1-1; 7 positions match TRBD1. Looked up from germline, CDR1 is SNHLY and CDR2 is FYNNEI. Trimming took 4 bases from V and 1 from J; bases not matched to a gene: 0. The CDR3 runs to 13 residues.